This T cell receptor beta chain was identified during a study of blood T cells in healthy people across ages. This clonotype was picked up many times. Combining a sample-barcoded 5' primer with a J-beta primer mix, a second PCR ran for roughly 6 to 11 cycles. TCRdb analysed the 5' RACE reads with MiXCR anew, one entry per CDR3 protein. The sample records over 600,000 distinct CDR3 sequences, about 43% being singletons. The source material was blood. This TCR was recovered from an elderly man in good health.

DNA of the CDR3: TGCGCCAGCAGCTTGGGGCCTAGCGGGATACAAGAGACCCAGTACTTC. Translation gives CASSLGPSGIQETQYF. J is TRBJ2-5 and V is TRBV5-1; 9 bases line up with TRBD2. The germline V gene encodes CDR1 SGHRS and CDR2 YFSETQ. CDR3 length equals 16 residues. V dropped 0 bases and J dropped 2; count of bases not matched to a gene: 5. Full variable domain (outside the CDR3, taken from reference TRBV5-1 and TRBJ2-5): KAGVTQTPRYLIKTRGQQVTLSCSPISGHRSVSWYQQTPGQGLQFLFEYFSETQRNKGNFPGRFSGRQFSNSRSEMNVSTLELGDSALYLCASSLGPSGIQETQYFGPGTRLLVL.